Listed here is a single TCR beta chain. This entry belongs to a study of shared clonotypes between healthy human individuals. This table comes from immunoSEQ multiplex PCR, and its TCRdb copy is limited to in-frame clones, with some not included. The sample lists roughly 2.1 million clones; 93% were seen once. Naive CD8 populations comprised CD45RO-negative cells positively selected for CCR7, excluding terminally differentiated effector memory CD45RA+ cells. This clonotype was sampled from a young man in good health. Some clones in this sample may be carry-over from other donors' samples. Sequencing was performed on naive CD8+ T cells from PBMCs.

CDR3 coding DNA: TGTGCCAGCAGCCCTAAGACAGGGTTCGTCTACGAGCAGTACTTC. Translated, it gives CASSPKTGFVYEQYF. The chain joins TRBV27 to TRBJ2-7; 7 bases map to TRBD1. The CDR3 totals 15 residues. The V gene end was trimmed by 6 bases and the J gene end by 3 bases; junction bases not matched to a gene: 11. Germline V gene lookup returns CDR1 MNHEY and CDR2 SMNVEV (reference sequence).